This TCR beta chain originates from a study of OX40 agonist ivuxolimab in advanced cancers. Regarding the study as a whole: At doses 0.1 to 3.0 mg/kg, CD4+ and CD8+ clones expanded. Expanded clones were, on average, more numerous in CD8+ T cells than in CD4+.

Details on this clone: What it recognizes is unknown.

Here immunoSEQ multiplex PCR was the method, and the copy in TCRdb shows in-frame clones only, minus some. The table includes tens of thousands of clones, around 86% detected once. The CDR3 spans 13 residues. Germline V gene lookup returns CDR1 LNHDA and CDR2 SQIVND (reference sequence). The germline V and J ends were trimmed by 6 bases and 5 bases, with 13 bases remaining between them. The rearrangement links TRBV19 to TRBJ2-5; D uncertain. Sequences were derived from CD4+ or CD8+ T cells sorted from blood, sampled in a trial of the OX40 agonist ivuxolimab. This clonotype was obtained from an adult with an advanced solid tumor such as melanoma, head and neck, liver or kidney cancer. The CDR3 sequence: CASRPRPGETQYF. The DNA of the CDR3 is TGTGCCAGTAGACCGAGACCGGGTGAGACCCAGTACTTC. The full variable domain, in which reference TRBV19 and TRBJ2-5 provide the parts outside the CDR3, is DGGITQSPKYLFRKEGQNVTLSCEQNLNHDAMYWYRQDPGQGLRLIYYSQIVNDFQKGDIAEGYSVSREKKESFPLTVTSAQKNPTAFYLCASRPRPGETQYFGPGTRLLVL.